The clone carrying this T cell receptor beta chain came up many times. No antigen is known for it. This sample was taken from a study of T cells in Graves' hyperthyroidism and ophthalmopathy. General study results and limits: Separating ophthalmopathy from stable hyperthyroidism was achieved by a 13 V-J model.

Amplified TCR beta CDR3 regions derived from RNA transcripts. The study used the HTBI primer set for a first-round RT-PCR of the TCR CDR3. TCRdb reprocessed the multiplex PCR reads via MiXCR and lists one record per CDR3 protein. The sample has hundreds of thousands of distinct CDR3 sequences; roughly a third are singletons. Diagnoses rested on clinical symptoms, serum thyroxine and TRAb, thyroid ultrasound and orbital computed tomography. V was pared by 4 bases and J by 6 bases, with 10 bases of the junction left unmatched. CDR1 and CDR2 (germline): SNHLY, FYNNEI. The CDR3 consists of 15 residues. The source of this sequence is a woman aged 40-49 years with Graves' hyperthyroidism. Sequencing was performed on blood. This rearrangement joins TRBV2 to TRBJ2-7; 9 bases line up with TRBD1. Here the CDR3 DNA reads TGTGCCAGCAGTGTGGATGGGACAGGGTCGGCCGAGCAGTACTTC. This codes for CASSVDGTGSAEQYF.